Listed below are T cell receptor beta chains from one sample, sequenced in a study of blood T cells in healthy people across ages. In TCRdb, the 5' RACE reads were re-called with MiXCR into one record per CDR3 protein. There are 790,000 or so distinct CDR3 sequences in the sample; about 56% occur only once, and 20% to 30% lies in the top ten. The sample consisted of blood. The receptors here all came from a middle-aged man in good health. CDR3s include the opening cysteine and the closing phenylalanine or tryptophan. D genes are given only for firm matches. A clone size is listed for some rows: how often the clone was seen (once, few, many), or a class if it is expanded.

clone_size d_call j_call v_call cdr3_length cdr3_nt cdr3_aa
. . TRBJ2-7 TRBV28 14 TGTGCCAGCAATCTCCAATCGGGGTACCACGAGCAGTACTTC CASNLQSGYHEQYF
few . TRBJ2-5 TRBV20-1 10 TGCAGTGCCTACAAAGAGACCCAGTACTTC CSAYKETQYF
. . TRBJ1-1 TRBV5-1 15 TGCGCCAGCAGCCCTCTTGGGAGCCCCGAAACTGAAGCTTTCTTT CASSPLGSPETEAFF
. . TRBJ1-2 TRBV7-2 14 TGTGCCAGCAGCCACACCCTCTTTTCGGATGGCTACACCTTC CASSHTLFSDGYTF
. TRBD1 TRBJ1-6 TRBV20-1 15 TGCAGTGCTAGAGACTTTGGGACAGCTAATTCACCCCTCCACTTT CSARDFGTANSPLHF
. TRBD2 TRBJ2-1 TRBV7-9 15 TGTGCCAGCAGCGGTACTAGCGGGAGCCGCAATGAGCAGTTCTTC CASSGTSGSRNEQFF
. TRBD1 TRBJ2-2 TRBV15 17 TGCGCCACCAGCAGAGATTTAGGGACAGGGGTCGCCGGGGAGCTGTTTTTT CATSRDLGTGVAGELFF
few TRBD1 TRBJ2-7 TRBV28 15 TGTGCCAGCAGACCTACCGGGACAGGGGCCTACGAGCAGTACTTC CASRPTGTGAYEQYF
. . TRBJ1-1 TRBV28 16 TGTGCCAGCAACCTAGTCGGCGGGGTGGGGGACACTGAAGCTTTCTTT CASNLVGGVGDTEAFF
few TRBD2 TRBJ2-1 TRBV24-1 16 TGTGCCACCAGTGTCGTGTCTAGCGGGAGTGACAATGAGCAGTTCTTC CATSVVSSGSDNEQFF
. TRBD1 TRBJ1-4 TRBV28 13 TGTGCCAGCAGTCTGGGACAGCCAGACAAACTGTTTTTT CASSLGQPDKLFF
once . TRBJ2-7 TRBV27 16 TGTGCCAGCAGTCTACAATTTAGGGTGTCGGGAACCGAGCAGTACTTC CASSLQFRVSGTEQYF
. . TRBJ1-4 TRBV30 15 TGTGCCTGGAGTGGACAGACGTCAACTAATGAAAAACTGTTTTTT CAWSGQTSTNEKLFF
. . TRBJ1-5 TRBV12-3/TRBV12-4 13 TGTGCCAGCAGTTTTGCGCAGAATCAGCCCCAGCATTTT CASSFAQNQPQHF
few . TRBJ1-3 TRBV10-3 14 TGTGCCATCAGTGAGGCGGGATCTGGAAACACCATATATTTT CAISEAGSGNTIYF
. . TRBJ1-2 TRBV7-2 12 TGTGCCAGCAGCTTGGACCACTATGGCTACACCTTC CASSLDHYGYTF
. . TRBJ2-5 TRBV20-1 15 TGCAGTGCTGAGACAGCGGACAGTCGCCAAGAGACCCAGTACTTC CSAETADSRQETQYF